This T cell receptor (beta chain) stems from a study of metastatic and nonmetastatic thyroid tumors. TCRdb reanalyzed the PCR reads with MiXCR. Of several thousand clones in the sample, under 30% were seen once. V was shortened by 5 bases and J by 0 bases, with 12 bases between the two germline ends. The V gene's germline CDR1 is LNHDA and CDR2 SQIVND (reference sequence). The CDR3 consists of 15 residues. This clone is categorized as large (0.1 to 1%). Prior to thyroid surgery, none of the patients had received any treatment. The TCR sequence derives from a female donor with papillary thyroid cancer or a benign thyroid nodule (not recorded which). Some clones in this sample may be carry-over from other donors' samples. The sequencing sample was made of tumor tissue. The rearrangement links TRBV19 to TRBJ2-3, with D possibly TRBD1 on 7 matching bases. CDR3 in amino acids: CASSGGTASTDTQYF. The CDR3 DNA reads TGTGCCAGTAGTGGGGGGACAGCTAGCACAGATACGCAGTATTTT.